The rows below give T cell receptor beta chains drawn from one sample of a study of T cell repertoires in cytomegalovirus infection. Their target antigens are unknown. TCRdb recomputed calls from the reads with MiXCR, one row per CDR3 protein. Here the sample spans approximately 300,000 distinct CDR3 sequences, 25% to 30% being singletons. This sample comprised cultured PBMCs, obtained from culture after CMV antigen stimulation. These receptors were obtained from a human donor in good health (CMV status not recorded). Some clones in this sample may be carry-over from other donors' samples. Each CDR3 is given with its conserved first and last residue. A D gene is named only where the DNA matches it firmly. Only some rows state a clone size, as once, few, many or a class for expanded clones.

CDR3nt,CDR3aa,abundance,v_gene,j_gene,d_gene
TGTGCCAGCAGCAGAGGGACAGGTTCTTTTCAGTACTTC,CASSRGTGSFQYF,many,TRBV7-8,TRBJ2-4,TRBD1
TGTGCCAGTAGTATAGAGGGGCCTCGACGGGGGCCTCGAGAAAAACTGTTTTTT,CASSIEGPRRGPREKLFF,.,TRBV19,TRBJ1-4,.
TGTGCCAGCAGCTGGGGGGCTAGCGGAGATTTAGAGACCCAGTACTTC,CASSWGASGDLETQYF,.,TRBV7-6,TRBJ2-5,.
TGTGCCAGCAGTTTAACCCGACTCTACAATGAGCAGTTCTTC,CASSLTRLYNEQFF,.,TRBV12-3/TRBV12-4,TRBJ2-1,.
TGCAGTGCAGTAAGCGGGAGCAGCACAGATACGCAGTATTTT,CSAVSGSSTDTQYF,.,TRBV20-1,TRBJ2-3,TRBD2
TGTGCCAGCAGGTCCGGACTGCCCCAATCCTACAATGAGCAGTTCTTC,CASRSGLPQSYNEQFF,.,TRBV2,TRBJ2-1,.
TGTGCCAGCAGCTTAGCCGGGGGGGCCGATGGCTACACCTTC,CASSLAGGADGYTF,few,TRBV7-9,TRBJ1-2,.
TGTGCCAGCAGCTTAGTGGCGGGGGGGGGTTACAATGAGCAGTTCTTC,CASSLVAGGGYNEQFF,few,TRBV7-7,TRBJ2-1,TRBD2
TGCGCCAGCAGCTTGGACCGGCCGGGACGCCGGGAAACTGAAGCTTTCTTT,CASSLDRPGRRETEAFF,.,TRBV5-1,TRBJ1-1,.
TGTGCCAGCAGTGCGATTCAAACAGCACTCACCCCTTTC,CASSAIQTALTPF,few,TRBV25-1,TRBJ1-2,.
TGTGCCAGCAGCTTAGGGGGGGGGGTCGGGGAGCAGTTCTTC,CASSLGGGVGEQFF,.,TRBV7-6,TRBJ2-1,TRBD2
TGTGCCAGCAGCTTCCCAGGGTCTGGCTACACCTTC,CASSFPGSGYTF,few,TRBV7-2,TRBJ1-2,.
TGTGCCAGTAGGGGTTCTGGGACAGTTCAAGAGACCCAGTACTTC,CASRGSGTVQETQYF,.,TRBV19,TRBJ2-5,TRBD1
TGTGCCCAGCCCTTTAGGAGACAGGCCACGAACGCTGAAGCTTTCTTT,CAQPFRRQATNAEAFF,.,TRBV7-8,TRBJ1-1,.
TGTGCCAGCAGTCTGCTCCGGGGCCAATACGAGCAGTACTTC,CASSLLRGQYEQYF,.,TRBV12-3/TRBV12-4,TRBJ2-7,.
TGTGCCAGCAGGGAAGGGACAGGGGGCTGGGGCTACACCTTC,CASREGTGGWGYTF,.,TRBV6-5,TRBJ1-2,TRBD1
TGTGCCAGCAGCTGGGAGTGGGGCAACGAGCAGTACTTC,CASSWEWGNEQYF,few,TRBV5-4,TRBJ2-7,.
TGTGCCAGCAGTGGTGGGGGGGACATTCAGTACTTC,CASSGGGDIQYF,few,TRBV25-1,TRBJ2-4,TRBD2
TGCAGTGCTCCCGGGACAGGGGACTTATTTAATTCACCCCTCCACTTT,CSAPGTGDLFNSPLHF,.,TRBV20-1,TRBJ1-6,TRBD1
TGTGCCAGCATCTCTCCCGGGAACACTGAAGCTTTCTTT,CASISPGNTEAFF,.,TRBV6-1,TRBJ1-1,.
TGCGCCAGCACCGGCAATCCAACAGATACGCAGTATTTT,CASTGNPTDTQYF,.,TRBV4-1,TRBJ2-3,.
TGTGCCAGCAGCGCCCCGACCGCAAGGTTCTCCTACAATGAGCAGTTCTTC,CASSAPTARFSYNEQFF,many,TRBV7-6,TRBJ2-1,.
TGCAGTGCTCCCCGGGGTACCTCATTCGGGGAAGCTTTCTTT,CSAPRGTSFGEAFF,.,TRBV20-1,TRBJ1-1,.